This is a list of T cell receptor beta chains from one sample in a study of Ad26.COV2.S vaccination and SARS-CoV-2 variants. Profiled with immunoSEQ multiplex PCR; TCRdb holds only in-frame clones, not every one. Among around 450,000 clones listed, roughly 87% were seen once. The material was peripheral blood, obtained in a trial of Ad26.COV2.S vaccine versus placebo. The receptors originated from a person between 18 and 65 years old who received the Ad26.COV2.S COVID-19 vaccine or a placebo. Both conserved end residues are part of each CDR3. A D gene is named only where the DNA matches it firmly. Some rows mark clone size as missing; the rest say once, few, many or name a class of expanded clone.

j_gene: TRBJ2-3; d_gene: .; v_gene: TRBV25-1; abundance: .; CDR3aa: CASSQAGMDTQYF; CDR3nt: TGTGCCAGCAGCCAGGCCGGGATGGATACGCAGTATTTT
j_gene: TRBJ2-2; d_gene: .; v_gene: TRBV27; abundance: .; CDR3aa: CASRHLQLSSTGELFF; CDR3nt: TGTGCCAGCAGACATCTACAGTTATCGAGCACCGGGGAGCTGTTTTTT
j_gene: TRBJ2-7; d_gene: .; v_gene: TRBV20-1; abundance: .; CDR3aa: CSASSSGSLAYEQYF; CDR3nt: TGCAGTGCTAGTTCCTCTGGGTCTTTAGCCTACGAGCAGTACTTC
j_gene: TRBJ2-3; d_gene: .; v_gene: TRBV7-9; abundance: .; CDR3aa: CASSLALALTQYF; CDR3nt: TGTGCCAGCAGCTTAGCGTTGGCACTTACGCAGTATTTT
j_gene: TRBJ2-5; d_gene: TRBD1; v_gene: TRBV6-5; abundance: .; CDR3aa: CASSPDRAETQYF; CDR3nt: TGTGCCAGCAGTCCGGACAGGGCAGAGACCCAGTACTTC
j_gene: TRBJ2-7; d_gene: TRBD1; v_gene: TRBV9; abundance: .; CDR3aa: CASSVGTGGREQYF; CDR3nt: TGTGCCAGCAGCGTAGGGACAGGGGGTAGAGAGCAGTACTTC
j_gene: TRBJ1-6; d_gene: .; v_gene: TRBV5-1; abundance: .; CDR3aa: CASSLGQSNSPLHF; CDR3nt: TGCGCCAGCAGCTTGGGACAGTCTAATTCACCCCTCCACTTT
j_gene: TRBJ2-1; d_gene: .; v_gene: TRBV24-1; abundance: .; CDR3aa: CATSDPKWEQFF; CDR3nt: TGTGCCACCAGTGATCCCAAGTGGGAGCAGTTCTTC
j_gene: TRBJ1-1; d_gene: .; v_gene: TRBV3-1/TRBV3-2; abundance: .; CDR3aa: CASSFTRGAEAFF; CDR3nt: TGTGCCAGCAGCTTTACTCGGGGGGCTGAAGCTTTCTTT
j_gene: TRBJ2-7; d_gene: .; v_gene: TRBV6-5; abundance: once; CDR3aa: CASSYGSPFTYEQYF; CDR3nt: TGTGCCAGCAGTTACGGGTCACCATTCACCTACGAGCAGTACTTC
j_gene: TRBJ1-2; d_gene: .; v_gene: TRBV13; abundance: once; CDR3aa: CASSLGPSNYGYTF; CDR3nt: TGTGCCAGCAGCTTAGGACCATCTAACTATGGCTACACCTTC
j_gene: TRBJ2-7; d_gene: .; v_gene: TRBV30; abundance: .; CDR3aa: CAWTRQVDKTYEQYF; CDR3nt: TGTGCCTGGACCCGGCAAGTGGACAAGACCTACGAGCAGTACTTC
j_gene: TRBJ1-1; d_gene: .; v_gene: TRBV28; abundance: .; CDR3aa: CASSFGLEAFF; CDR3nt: TGTGCCAGCAGTTTTGGGCTAGAAGCTTTCTTT
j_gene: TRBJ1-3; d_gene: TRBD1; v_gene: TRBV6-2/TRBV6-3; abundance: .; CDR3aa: CASSYTGTAGNTIYF; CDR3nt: TGTGCCAGCAGTTACACCGGGACAGCGGGAAACACCATATATTTT
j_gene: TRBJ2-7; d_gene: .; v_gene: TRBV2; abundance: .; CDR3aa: CASRGQGEQYF; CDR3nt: TGTGCCAGCAGAGGGCAGGGCGAGCAGTACTTC
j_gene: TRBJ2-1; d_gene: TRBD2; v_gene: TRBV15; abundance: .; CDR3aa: CATSGTSGGEFF; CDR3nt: TGTGCCACCAGCGGGACTAGCGGGGGGGAGTTCTTC
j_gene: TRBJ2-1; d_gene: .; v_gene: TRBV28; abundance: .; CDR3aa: CASSLLNFGSNEQFF; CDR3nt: TGTGCCAGCAGTTTATTAAATTTCGGGAGCAATGAGCAGTTCTTC
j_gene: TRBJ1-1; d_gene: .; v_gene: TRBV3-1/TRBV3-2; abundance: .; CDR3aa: CASSQGGLEAFF; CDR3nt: TGTGCCAGCAGCCAAGGGGGCCTAGAAGCTTTCTTT
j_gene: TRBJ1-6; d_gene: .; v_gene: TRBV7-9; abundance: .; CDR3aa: CASSLEARGSPLHF; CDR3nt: TGTGCCAGCAGCTTAGAAGCGAGGGGTTCACCCCTCCACTTT
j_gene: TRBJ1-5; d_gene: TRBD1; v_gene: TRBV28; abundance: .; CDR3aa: CASSSTGSVQPQHF; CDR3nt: TGTGCCAGCAGCTCGACAGGGTCAGTTCAGCCCCAGCATTTT
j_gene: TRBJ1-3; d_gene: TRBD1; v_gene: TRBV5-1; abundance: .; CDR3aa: CASSLLGYGQVSGNTIYF; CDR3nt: TGCGCCAGCAGCCTGCTGGGGTATGGACAGGTGTCTGGAAACACCATATATTTT
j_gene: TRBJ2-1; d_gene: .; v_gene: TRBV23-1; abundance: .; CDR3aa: CASSQSLWWGTEQFF; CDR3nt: TGCGCCAGCAGTCAATCGCTCTGGTGGGGGACTGAGCAGTTCTTC
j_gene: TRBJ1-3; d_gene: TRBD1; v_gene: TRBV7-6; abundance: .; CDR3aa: CASSQRQGTSSGNTIYF; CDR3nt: TGTGCCAGCAGCCAAAGACAGGGAACTTCGTCTGGAAACACCATATATTTT
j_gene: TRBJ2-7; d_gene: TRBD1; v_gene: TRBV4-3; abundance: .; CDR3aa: CASSKQGAPSYEQYF; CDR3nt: TGCGCCAGCAGCAAACAGGGGGCCCCCTCCTACGAGCAGTACTTC
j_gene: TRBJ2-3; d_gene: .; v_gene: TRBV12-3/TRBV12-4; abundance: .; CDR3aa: CASSFASTDTQYF; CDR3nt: TGTGCCAGCAGTTTTGCGTCCACAGATACGCAGTATTTT
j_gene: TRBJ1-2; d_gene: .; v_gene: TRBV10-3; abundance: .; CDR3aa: CAISEGLYYGYTF; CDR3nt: TGTGCCATCAGTGAGGGTCTTTACTATGGCTACACCTTC
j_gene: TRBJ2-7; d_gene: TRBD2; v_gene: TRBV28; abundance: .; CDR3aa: CASSRAGRALTVEYEQYF; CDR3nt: TGTGCCAGCAGCCGGGCCGGGAGGGCTCTTACGGTCGAGTACGAGCAGTACTTC
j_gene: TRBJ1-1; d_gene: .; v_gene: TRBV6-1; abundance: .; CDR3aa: CASSETRRYTEAFF; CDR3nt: TGTGCCAGCAGTGAGACACGGCGATACACTGAAGCTTTCTTT
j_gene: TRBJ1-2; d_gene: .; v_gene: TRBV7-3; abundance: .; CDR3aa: CASSPTGRPHYGYTF; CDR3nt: TGTGCCAGCAGCCCGACAGGACGGCCACACTATGGCTACACCTTC
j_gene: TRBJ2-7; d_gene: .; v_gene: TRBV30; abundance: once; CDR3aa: CAWSVPPVYEQYF; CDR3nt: TGTGCCTGGAGTGTCCCCCCGGTCTACGAGCAGTACTTC
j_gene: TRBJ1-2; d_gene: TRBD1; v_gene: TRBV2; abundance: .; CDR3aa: CASSAGTGAGYGYTF; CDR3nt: TGTGCCAGCAGCGCCGGGACAGGGGCGGGCTATGGCTACACCTTC
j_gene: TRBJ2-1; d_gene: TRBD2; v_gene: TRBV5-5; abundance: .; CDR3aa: CASSSWARGLAYNEQFF; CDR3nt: TGTGCCAGCAGCTCATGGGCGCGGGGACTAGCCTACAATGAGCAGTTCTTC
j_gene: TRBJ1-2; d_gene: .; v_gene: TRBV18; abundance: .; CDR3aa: CASSGVVAYGYTF; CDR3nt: TGTGCCAGCTCAGGAGTAGTAGCCTATGGCTACACCTTC
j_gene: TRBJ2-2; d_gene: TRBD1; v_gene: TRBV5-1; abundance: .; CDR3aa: CASSSRGQGSTGELFF; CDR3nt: TGCGCCAGCAGCTCCCGTGGACAGGGGTCCACCGGGGAGCTGTTTTTT
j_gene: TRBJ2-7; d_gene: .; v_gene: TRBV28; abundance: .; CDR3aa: CASKGRTYEQYF; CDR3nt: TGTGCCAGCAAAGGACGAACCTACGAGCAGTACTTC
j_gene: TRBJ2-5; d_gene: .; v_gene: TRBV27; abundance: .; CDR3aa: CASSLFKPDRAQETQYF; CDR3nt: TGTGCCAGCAGTTTATTTAAACCGGACAGAGCTCAAGAGACCCAGTACTTC
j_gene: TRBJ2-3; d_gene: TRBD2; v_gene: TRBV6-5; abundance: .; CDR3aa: CASPGLAGFGRQYF; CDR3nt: TGTGCCAGTCCGGGACTAGCGGGTTTCGGAAGGCAGTATTTT
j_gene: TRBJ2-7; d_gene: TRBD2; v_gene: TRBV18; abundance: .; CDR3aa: CASSLAGDYEQYF; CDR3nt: TGTGCCAGCTCCCTCGCGGGGGACTACGAGCAGTACTTC
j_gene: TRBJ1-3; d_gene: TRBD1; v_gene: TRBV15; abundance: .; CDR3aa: CATSRIERQGGNTIYF; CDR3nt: TGTGCCACCAGCAGAATAGAGAGACAGGGAGGAAACACCATATATTTT
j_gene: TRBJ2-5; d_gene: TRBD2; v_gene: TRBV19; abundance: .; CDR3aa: CASSDKLAGKETQYF; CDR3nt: TGTGCCAGTAGTGACAAACTAGCGGGGAAAGAGACCCAGTACTTC
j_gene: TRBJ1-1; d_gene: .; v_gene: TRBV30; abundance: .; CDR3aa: CAWSVGPTRPEAFF; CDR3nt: TGTGCCTGGAGTGTTGGGCCAACCCGTCCTGAAGCTTTCTTT
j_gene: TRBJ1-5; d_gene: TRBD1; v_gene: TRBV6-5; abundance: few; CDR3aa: CASRDRGGYQPQHF; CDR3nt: TGTGCCAGCAGGGACAGGGGGGGATATCAGCCCCAGCATTTT
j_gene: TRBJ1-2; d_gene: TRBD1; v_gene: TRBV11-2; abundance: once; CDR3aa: CASSLRTGVIYGYTF; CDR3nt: TGTGCCAGCAGCCTCCGAACAGGGGTGATATATGGCTACACCTTC
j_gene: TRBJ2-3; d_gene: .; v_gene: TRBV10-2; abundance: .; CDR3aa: CASRETGTDTQYF; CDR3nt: TGCGCCAGCAGGGAAACAGGGACGGATACGCAGTATTTT
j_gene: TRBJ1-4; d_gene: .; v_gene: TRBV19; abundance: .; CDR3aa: CASKRGETTNEKLFF; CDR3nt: TGTGCCAGTAAGAGGGGAGAGACAACTAATGAAAAACTGTTTTTT
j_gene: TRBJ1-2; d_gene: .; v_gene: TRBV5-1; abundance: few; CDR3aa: CASSFGADYGYTF; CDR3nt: TGCGCCAGCAGCTTTGGGGCAGACTATGGCTACACCTTC
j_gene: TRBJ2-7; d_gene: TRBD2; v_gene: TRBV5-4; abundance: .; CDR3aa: CASSLEPSGYEQYF; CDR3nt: TGTGCCAGCAGCTTGGAGCCTAGCGGGTACGAGCAGTACTTC
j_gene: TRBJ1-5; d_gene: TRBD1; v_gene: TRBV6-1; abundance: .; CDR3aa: CASSEWDSLNQPQHF; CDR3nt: TGTGCCAGCAGTGAATGGGACAGTCTAAATCAGCCCCAGCATTTT
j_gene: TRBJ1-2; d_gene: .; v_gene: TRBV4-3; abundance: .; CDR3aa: CASSQVVTPNIYGYTF; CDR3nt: TGCGCCAGCAGCCAAGTCGTCACCCCTAATATCTATGGCTACACCTTC
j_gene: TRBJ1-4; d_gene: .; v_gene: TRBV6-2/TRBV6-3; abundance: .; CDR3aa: CASSQGVSNEKLFF; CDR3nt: TGTGCCAGCAGCCAAGGAGTCTCTAATGAAAAACTGTTTTTT
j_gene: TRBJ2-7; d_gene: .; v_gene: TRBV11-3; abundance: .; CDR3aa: CASSLNMVHEQYF; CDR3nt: TGTGCCAGCAGCTTAAATATGGTCCACGAGCAGTACTTC
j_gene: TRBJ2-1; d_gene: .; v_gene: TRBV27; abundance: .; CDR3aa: CASRPGNQYNEQFF; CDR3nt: TGTGCCAGCAGACCAGGCAACCAATACAATGAGCAGTTCTTC
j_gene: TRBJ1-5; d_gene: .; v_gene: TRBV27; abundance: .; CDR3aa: CASSLVGVGRLGQPQHF; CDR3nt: TGTGCCAGCAGCCTTGTCGGGGTCGGTCGGTTGGGTCAGCCCCAGCATTTT
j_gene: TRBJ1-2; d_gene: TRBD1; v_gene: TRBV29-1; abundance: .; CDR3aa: CSVAPGQTNYGYTF; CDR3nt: TGCAGCGTTGCCCCGGGACAGACCAACTATGGCTACACCTTC